This T cell receptor (beta chain) was sequenced for a study of PD-L1 blockade in urothelial cancer listed by TCRdb under 2017. In terms of the full investigation: Therapy was started in the mid-2010s for all patients, and atezolizumab 1,200 mg was administered intravenously every 3 weeks. Durable clinical benefit was achieved by nine patients and was not achieved by 20 patients. An exploratory multi-omic analysis was conducted of the somatic, immune and clinical correlates of response to PD-L1 blockade with atezolizumab in urothelial cancer. About 85% of the roughly 29 patients were males with bladder-origin urothelial cancer, and about 65% of the 29 reported a prior smoking history. Blood samples yielded a median of around 150,000 T cells and more than 80,000 unique TCRs, with median clonality approximately 0.08. Patients had an ECOG performance status of 0 or 1 and had received between 0 and 3 prior chemotherapy regimens. Pretreatment tumor samples, along with matched peripheral blood collected serially before and after atezolizumab treatment, underwent TCR sequencing. Blood samples were analyzed at two time points: 3 weeks after treatment start (second dose) and 6 weeks after treatment start. Whole exome sequencing and RNA sequencing of pretreatment tumors were performed alongside TCR sequencing in the same patients. Twenty-nine patients had pretreatment blood TCR-seq, about 25 had at least one posttreatment blood collection, and about 25 had tumor TCR-seq. Progression-free survival longer than 6 months counted as durable clinical benefit, and TCR features were additionally tested against both progression-free and overall survival. Overall results and qualifications from the work: At 3 weeks after the start of treatment, tumor-associated TCR clones in peripheral blood had expanded more in patients with durable benefit (n ≈ 20, p = 0.022). Improved progression-free and overall survival was associated with having pretreatment peripheral blood TCR clonality below the median. Because the sample size was small (n ≈ 30) and many of the analyses were exploratory, the results are meant to be hypothesis-generating.

As for this clone: The antigen it binds to is not known. Per-nucleotide qualities are absent, and no much larger clonotype sits a single base away.

Synthetic TCR analog templates were spiked into each PCR to estimate absolute template abundance from read counts. The immunoSEQ assay used bias-controlled V and J gene primers to amplify TCRbeta CDR3 regions from genomic DNA. Sequencing of rearranged TCRbeta segments was done at approximately 20X coverage. Concerning the study's data processing: Clustering was used to correct sequencing errors, and CDR3s were annotated against IMGT to assign V, D and J genes. Out-of-frame and stop-codon sequences were excluded, and only productive TCRbeta rearrangements were used in downstream analyses. Clonality was computed as one minus Shannon entropy normalized by the log of the number of unique productive sequences. Clones differing between time points or between blood and tumor were identified by Fisher's exact test with Benjamini-Hochberg correction at adjusted p below 0.01. Not all clones reach the TCRdb copy of this immuneACCESS table, which keeps in-frame sequences only. Checked studies attribute under half of the gap to unresolved V genes and leave the rest unexplained. Clone size and the V and J calls come from that table; the DNA yielded D and trimming. The sample table contains about 50,000 clones; only one count was recorded for around 84% of them. The ten biggest clones cover approximately 23% of the sample.

V lost 3 bases and J lost 4 bases, and the count of bases not matched to a germline gene is 4. The germline V gene supplies CDR1 SGHNT and CDR2 YENEEA. CDR3 length: 15 amino acids, cysteine to phenylalanine. Kept here is only the CDR3 DNA, which spans 45 bases and is read in frame from base 1. The time point label, as the study defines it: pretreatment peripheral blood. A cohort of about 31 patients with locally advanced or metastatic urothelial carcinoma, treated at Memorial Sloan Kettering on a trial protocol, was included. Peripheral blood mononuclear cells were collected pretreatment and during treatment, with between 1 and 8 total time points per patient. The Qiagen DNeasy Blood extraction kit was used to purify genomic DNA from total PBMCs and from tumor samples. Collected pretreatment and during treatment, PBMCs were isolated and stored as previously described.

Sequenced material: PBMCs, taken around atezolizumab (anti-PD-L1) treatment. Recombination linked TRBV11-3 to TRBJ2-4, and 9 junctional nucleotides match TRBD1. The receptor was isolated from a man aged 55 to 70 with urothelial cancer. CDR3 reads: CASSLGGTGKNIQYF. The sequenced DNA: TGTGCCAGCAGCTTGGGGGGGACAGGGAAAAACATTCAGTACTTC.